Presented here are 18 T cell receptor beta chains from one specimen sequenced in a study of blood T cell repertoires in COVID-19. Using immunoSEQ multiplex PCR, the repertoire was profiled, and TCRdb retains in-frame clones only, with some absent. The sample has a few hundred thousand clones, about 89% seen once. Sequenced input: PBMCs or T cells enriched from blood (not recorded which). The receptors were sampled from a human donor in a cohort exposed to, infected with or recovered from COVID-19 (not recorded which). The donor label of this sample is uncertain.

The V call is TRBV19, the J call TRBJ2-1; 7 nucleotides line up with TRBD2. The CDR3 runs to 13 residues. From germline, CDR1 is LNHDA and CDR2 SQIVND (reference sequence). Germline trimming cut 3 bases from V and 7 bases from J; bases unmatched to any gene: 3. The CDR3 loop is CASSMTSLNEQFF. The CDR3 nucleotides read TGTGCCAGTAGTATGACTAGCCTAAATGAGCAGTTCTTC.

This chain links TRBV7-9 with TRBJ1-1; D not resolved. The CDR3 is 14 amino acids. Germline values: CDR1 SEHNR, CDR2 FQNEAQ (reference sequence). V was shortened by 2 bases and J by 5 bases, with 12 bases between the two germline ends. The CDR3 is CASSLYGSGTEAFF. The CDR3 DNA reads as TGTGCCAGCAGCTTATACGGGAGCGGGACTGAAGCTTTCTTT.

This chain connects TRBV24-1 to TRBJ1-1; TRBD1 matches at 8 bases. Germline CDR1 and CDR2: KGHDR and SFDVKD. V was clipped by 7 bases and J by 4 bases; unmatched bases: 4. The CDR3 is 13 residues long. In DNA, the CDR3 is TGTGCCACCAGCCGTACAGGGGGCACTGAAGCTTTCTTT. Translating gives CATSRTGGTEAFF.

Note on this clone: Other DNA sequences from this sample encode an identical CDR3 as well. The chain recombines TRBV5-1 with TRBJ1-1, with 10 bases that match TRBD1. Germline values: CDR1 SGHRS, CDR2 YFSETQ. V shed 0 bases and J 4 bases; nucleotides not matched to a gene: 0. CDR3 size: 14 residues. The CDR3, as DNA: TGCGCCAGCAGCTTGGGGACAGGGGGCACTGAAGCTTTCTTT. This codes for CASSLGTGGTEAFF.

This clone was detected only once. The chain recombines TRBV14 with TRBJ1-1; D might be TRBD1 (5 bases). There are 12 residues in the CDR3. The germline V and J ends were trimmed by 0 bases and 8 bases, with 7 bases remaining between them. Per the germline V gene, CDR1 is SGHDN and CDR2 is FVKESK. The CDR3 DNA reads TGTGCCAGCAGCCAAGAAAAGGGGGAAGCTTTCTTT. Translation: CASSQEKGEAFF.

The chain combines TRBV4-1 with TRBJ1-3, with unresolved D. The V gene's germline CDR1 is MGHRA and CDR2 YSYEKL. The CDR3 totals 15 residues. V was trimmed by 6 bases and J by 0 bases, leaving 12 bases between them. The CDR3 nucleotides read TGCGCCAGCAGTCAACAGTCTCTCTCTGGAAACACCATATATTTT. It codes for CASSQQSLSGNTIYF.

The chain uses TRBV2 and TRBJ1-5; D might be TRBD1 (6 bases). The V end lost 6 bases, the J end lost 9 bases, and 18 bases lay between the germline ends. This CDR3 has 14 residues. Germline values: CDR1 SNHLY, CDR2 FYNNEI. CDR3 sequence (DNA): TGTGCCAGCAGAAGCAGGACAGCGATCGGGCCCCAGCATTTT. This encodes CASRSRTAIGPQHF.

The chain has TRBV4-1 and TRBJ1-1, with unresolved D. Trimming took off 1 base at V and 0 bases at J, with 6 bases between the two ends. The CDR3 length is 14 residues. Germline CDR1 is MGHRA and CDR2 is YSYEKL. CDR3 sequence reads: CASSQVIVNTEAFF. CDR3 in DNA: TGCGCCAGCAGCCAAGTAATAGTGAACACTGAAGCTTTCTTT.

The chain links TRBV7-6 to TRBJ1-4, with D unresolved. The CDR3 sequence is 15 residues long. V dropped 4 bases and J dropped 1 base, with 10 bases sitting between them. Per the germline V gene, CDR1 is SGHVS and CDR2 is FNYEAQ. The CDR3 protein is CASSSAEGTNEKLFF. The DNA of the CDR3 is TGTGCCAGCAGCTCGGCGGAGGGAACTAATGAAAAACTGTTTTTT.

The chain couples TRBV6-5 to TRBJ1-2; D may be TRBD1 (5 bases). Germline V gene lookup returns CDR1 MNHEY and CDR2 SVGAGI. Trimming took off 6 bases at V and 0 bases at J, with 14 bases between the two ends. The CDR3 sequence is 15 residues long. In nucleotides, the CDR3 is TGTGCCAGCAGCCATACATCGGGGGCTAACTATGGCTACACCTTC. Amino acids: CASSHTSGANYGYTF.

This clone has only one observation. CDR3 nucleotide sequence: TGTGCCAGCAGCTCCCCTGGCGGGACTAGGGGGCCACAAGATACGCAGTATTTT. It codes for CASSSPGGTRGPQDTQYF. This chain joins TRBV7-2 and TRBJ2-3; possible D gene TRBD2, 8 bases. The CDR3 is 18 residues long. Germline V gene lookup returns CDR1 SGHTA and CDR2 FQGNSA. V was pared by 4 bases and J by 5 bases, with 25 bases between.

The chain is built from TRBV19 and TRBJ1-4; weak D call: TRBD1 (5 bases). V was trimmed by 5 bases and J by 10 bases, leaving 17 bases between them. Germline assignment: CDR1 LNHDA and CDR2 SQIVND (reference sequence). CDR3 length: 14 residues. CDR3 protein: CASSSQGAGSKLFF. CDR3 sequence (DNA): TGTGCCAGTAGTTCGCAGGGCGCGGGATCAAAACTGTTTTTT.

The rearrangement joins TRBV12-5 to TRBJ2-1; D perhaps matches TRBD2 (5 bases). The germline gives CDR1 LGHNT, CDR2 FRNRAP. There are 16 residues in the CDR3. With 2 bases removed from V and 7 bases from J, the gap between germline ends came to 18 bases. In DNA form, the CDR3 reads TGTGCTAGTGGTTTGTTGGTAGCGCCCGCTGGTAATGAGCAGTTCTTC. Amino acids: CASGLLVAPAGNEQFF.

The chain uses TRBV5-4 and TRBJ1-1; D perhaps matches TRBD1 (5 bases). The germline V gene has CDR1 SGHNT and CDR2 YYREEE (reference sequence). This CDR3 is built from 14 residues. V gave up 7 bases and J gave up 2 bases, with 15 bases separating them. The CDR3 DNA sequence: TGTGCCAGCTTATCGGGGACTGGAAACACTGAAGCTTTCTTT. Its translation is CASLSGTGNTEAFF.

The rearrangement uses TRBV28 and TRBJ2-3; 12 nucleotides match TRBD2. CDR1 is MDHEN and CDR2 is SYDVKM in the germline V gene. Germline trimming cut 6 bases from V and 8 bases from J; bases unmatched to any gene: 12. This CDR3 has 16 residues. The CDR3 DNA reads TGTGCCAGCAGCACTGCTAGCGGGGGGGCCTTAGGTACGCAGTATTTT. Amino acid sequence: CASSTASGGALGTQYF.

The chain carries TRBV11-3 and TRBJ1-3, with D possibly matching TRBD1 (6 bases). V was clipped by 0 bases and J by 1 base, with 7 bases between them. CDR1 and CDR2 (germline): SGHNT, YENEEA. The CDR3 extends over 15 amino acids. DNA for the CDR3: TGTGCCAGCAGCTTAGAAGGGGGATCTGGAAACACCATATATTTT. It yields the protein CASSLEGGSGNTIYF.

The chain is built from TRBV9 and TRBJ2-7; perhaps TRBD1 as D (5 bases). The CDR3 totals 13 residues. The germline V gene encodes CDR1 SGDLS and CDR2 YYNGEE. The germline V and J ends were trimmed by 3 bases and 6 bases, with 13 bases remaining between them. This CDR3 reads CASSEGYLGEQYF. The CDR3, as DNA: TGTGCCAGCAGCGAGGGGTATCTTGGCGAGCAGTACTTC.

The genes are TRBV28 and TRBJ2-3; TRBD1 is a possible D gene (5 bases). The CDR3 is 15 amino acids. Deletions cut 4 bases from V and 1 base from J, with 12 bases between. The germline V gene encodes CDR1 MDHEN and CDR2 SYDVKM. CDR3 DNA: TGTGCCAGCAGTTCGCCAGGGCTCGGCACAGATACGCAGTATTTT. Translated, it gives CASSSPGLGTDTQYF.